The clone carrying this T cell receptor beta chain was observed a single time. This entry belongs to a study of blood T cell repertoires in COVID-19. Generated by immunoSEQ multiplex PCR, the TCRdb table keeps only in-frame clones and is missing some. The table shows some 260,000 clones, with around 82% occurring only once. CDR1 SGHRS and CDR2 YFSETQ come from the germline V gene. The CDR3 contains 15 residues. Deletions cut 1 base from V and 5 bases from J, with 15 bases between. The chain is built from TRBV5-1 and TRBJ2-5, with TRBD2 as a possible D gene (5 bases). The sample comprised peripheral blood. This TCR derives from a woman older than 75 with active or convalescent COVID-19. The CDR3 reads CASSLIDYQSETQYF. CDR3 nucleotides: TGCGCCAGCAGCTTGATAGACTACCAGAGTGAGACCCAGTACTTC.